A single sample is the source of the 12 T cell receptor beta chains below, sequenced in a study of blood T cell repertoires in COVID-19. Profiling relied on immunoSEQ multiplex PCR, and the TCRdb table lists in-frame clones only, not all of them. The table lists about 200,000 clones, more than 80% of them singletons. The sequenced sample was peripheral blood. Every receptor here comes from a man aged 50-60 years with acute or convalescent COVID-19.

This clone was detected a few times. The chain's CDR3 is CASSTEKTNQPQHF. In DNA, the CDR3 is TGTGCCAGCAGCACAGAAAAAACTAATCAGCCCCAGCATTTT. The chain links TRBV7-9 to TRBJ1-5; D gene unclear. V was trimmed by 5 bases and J by 4 bases, leaving 12 bases between them. Germline values: CDR1 SEHNR, CDR2 FQNEAQ (reference sequence). The CDR3 is 14 residues long.

The chain joins TRBV7-9 to TRBJ2-4, with 10 bases identical to TRBD2. Germline trimming cut 3 bases from V and 8 bases from J; bases unmatched to any gene: 7. The CDR3 is 15 amino acids. The germline gives CDR1 SEHNR, CDR2 FQNEAQ (reference sequence). The DNA of the CDR3 is TGTGCCAGCAGCTTTTCGCTAGCGGGAGTGGACATTCAGTACTTC. Translated, it gives CASSFSLAGVDIQYF. Supplemented by reference TRBV7-9 and TRBJ2-4, the full variable domain reads DTGVSQNPRHKITKRGQNVTFRCDPISEHNRLYWYRQTLGQGPEFLTYFQNEAQLEKSRLLSDRFSAERPKGSFSTLEIQRTEQGDSAMYLCASSFSLAGVDIQYFGAGTRLSVL.

The gene calls are TRBV15 and TRBJ2-1, with 9 bases aligning to TRBD2. Germline V gene sequence: CDR1 LNHNV, CDR2 YYDKDF (reference sequence). The CDR3 runs to 15 residues. Trimming cost V 0 bases and J 7 bases; bases outside gene matches: 4. CDR3 nucleotides: TGTGCCACCAGCAGAGATTATACTAGCGGGAATGAGCAGTTCTTC. Amino acids: CATSRDYTSGNEQFF.

The J gene is TRBJ2-3, the V gene TRBV7-2; a possible D gene is TRBD1 (6 bases). Trimming left V 7 bases short and J 3 bases short, with 14 bases between. This CDR3 has 14 residues. CDR1 is SGHTA and CDR2 is FQGNSA in the germline V gene. The CDR3 nucleotides read TGTGCCAGCACAAGGGGGACCCAAACAGATACGCAGTATTTT. Amino acids: CASTRGTQTDTQYF.

V is TRBV18 and J is TRBJ1-1; 11 nucleotides match TRBD1. In germline, CDR1 is KGHSH, CDR2 LQKENI. Trimming at V came to 1 base and at J to 3 bases, leaving 4 bases not matched to a gene. The CDR3 covers 16 residues. This chain's CDR3 is CASSPRTGGGYTEAFF. DNA of the CDR3: TGTGCCAGCTCACCACGGACAGGGGGCGGATACACTGAAGCTTTCTTT.

This clone has only a few counts. Within the sample, other DNA sequences also encode this same CDR3. This CDR3 is CATQGVRNQPQHF. The CDR3 coding sequence is TGTGCCACCCAGGGGGTACGGAATCAGCCCCAGCATTTT. V is TRBV10-3 and J is TRBJ1-5, with TRBD1 identical over 7 bases. Germline CDR1 and CDR2: ENHRY and SYGVKD. The V segment lost 10 bases and the J segment 4 bases; nucleotides outside the gene matches: 7. The length of the CDR3 is 13 residues.

The V and J genes are TRBV6-5 and TRBJ1-5, with TRBD1 as a possible D gene (6 bases). With 10 bases removed from V and 4 bases from J, the gap between germline ends came to 17 bases. CDR1 is MNHEY, CDR2 SVGAGI, per germline. The CDR3 covers 14 residues. The CDR3 sequence: CATKGQGPNQPQHF. The CDR3 DNA sequence: TGTGCCACCAAAGGTCAGGGGCCGAATCAGCCCCAGCATTTT.

The gene calls are TRBV21-1 and TRBJ2-3; the DNA was not compared with TRBD2, the D call given in the table. TRBV21-1 is recorded as a pseudogene. The CDR3 spans 16 residues. In DNA form, the CDR3 reads TGTGCCAGCAGCATTTTTCCAGCGGGCAACAGGGATACGCAGTATTTT. Amino acids: CASSIFPAGNRDTQYF.

The V and J genes are TRBV7-2 and TRBJ1-1, with 7 positions matching TRBD1. CDR1 and CDR2 from the germline V gene are SGHTA and FQGNSA. The junction had 9 bases not matched to a gene; V was cut back by 5 bases and J by 6 bases. The CDR3 has 14 amino acids. The chain's CDR3 is CASSVHRGVPEAFF. CDR3 DNA sequence: TGTGCCAGCAGCGTTCACAGGGGTGTCCCTGAAGCTTTCTTT.

This clone was picked up one time. The rearrangement uses TRBV7-3 and TRBJ2-7; maybe TRBD2 (6 bases). The CDR3 runs to 14 residues. The germline V gene has CDR1 SGHTA and CDR2 FQGTGA. Trimming removed 3 bases at V and 1 base at J, with 10 bases between. The DNA for the CDR3 is TGTGCCAGCAGCTTTTTTAGCGGATCCTACGAGCAGTACGTC. As protein: CASSFFSGSYEQYV.

The chain combines TRBV27 with TRBJ1-4; D unclear. The CDR3 runs 11 residues. The germline CDR1 and CDR2 sequences are MNHEY and SMNVEV (reference sequence). V was clipped by 6 bases and J by 8 bases, with 7 bases between them. CDR3 sequence (DNA): TGTGCCAGCAGAGATCGGGAAAAACTGTTTTTT. Amino acids: CASRDREKLFF.

This clone has just a few counts. This rearrangement joins TRBV29-1 to TRBJ1-3; D possibly corresponds to TRBD1 (6 bases). The CDR3 loop spans 13 amino acids. The V and J ends lost 5 bases and 3 bases respectively, with 11 bases between them. CDR1 SQVTM and CDR2 ANQGSEA come from the germline V gene. CDR3 in amino acids: CSVRTAFGNTIYF. The CDR3 region has the DNA TGCAGCGTTAGGACAGCGTTTGGAAACACCATATATTTT.